This TCR beta chain was documented in a study of blood T cells in healthy people across ages. This clonotype was counted ten times or more. CDR3 length: 17 residues. V shed 5 bases and J 0 bases; nucleotides not matched to a gene: 5. A second PCR, run for roughly 7 to 12 cycles, used a sample-barcoded 5' primer plus a J-beta primer mix. All samples gave at least 2.5 million CDR3-containing paired-end reads. TCRdb re-called the 5' RACE reads through MiXCR, storing one row per CDR3 protein. The repertoire holds more than 800,000 distinct CDR3 sequences, with 25% to 30% as singletons. The clonotype originates from a woman older than 75 in good health. V usage is TRBV12-3 or TRBV12-4 and J usage is TRBJ2-1; 12 bases match TRBD2. Input material: blood. The CDR3 sequence is CASSLSSGGASYNEQFF. As DNA, the CDR3 is TGTGCCAGCAGTCTTTCTAGCGGGGGGGCCTCCTACAATGAGCAGTTCTTC.